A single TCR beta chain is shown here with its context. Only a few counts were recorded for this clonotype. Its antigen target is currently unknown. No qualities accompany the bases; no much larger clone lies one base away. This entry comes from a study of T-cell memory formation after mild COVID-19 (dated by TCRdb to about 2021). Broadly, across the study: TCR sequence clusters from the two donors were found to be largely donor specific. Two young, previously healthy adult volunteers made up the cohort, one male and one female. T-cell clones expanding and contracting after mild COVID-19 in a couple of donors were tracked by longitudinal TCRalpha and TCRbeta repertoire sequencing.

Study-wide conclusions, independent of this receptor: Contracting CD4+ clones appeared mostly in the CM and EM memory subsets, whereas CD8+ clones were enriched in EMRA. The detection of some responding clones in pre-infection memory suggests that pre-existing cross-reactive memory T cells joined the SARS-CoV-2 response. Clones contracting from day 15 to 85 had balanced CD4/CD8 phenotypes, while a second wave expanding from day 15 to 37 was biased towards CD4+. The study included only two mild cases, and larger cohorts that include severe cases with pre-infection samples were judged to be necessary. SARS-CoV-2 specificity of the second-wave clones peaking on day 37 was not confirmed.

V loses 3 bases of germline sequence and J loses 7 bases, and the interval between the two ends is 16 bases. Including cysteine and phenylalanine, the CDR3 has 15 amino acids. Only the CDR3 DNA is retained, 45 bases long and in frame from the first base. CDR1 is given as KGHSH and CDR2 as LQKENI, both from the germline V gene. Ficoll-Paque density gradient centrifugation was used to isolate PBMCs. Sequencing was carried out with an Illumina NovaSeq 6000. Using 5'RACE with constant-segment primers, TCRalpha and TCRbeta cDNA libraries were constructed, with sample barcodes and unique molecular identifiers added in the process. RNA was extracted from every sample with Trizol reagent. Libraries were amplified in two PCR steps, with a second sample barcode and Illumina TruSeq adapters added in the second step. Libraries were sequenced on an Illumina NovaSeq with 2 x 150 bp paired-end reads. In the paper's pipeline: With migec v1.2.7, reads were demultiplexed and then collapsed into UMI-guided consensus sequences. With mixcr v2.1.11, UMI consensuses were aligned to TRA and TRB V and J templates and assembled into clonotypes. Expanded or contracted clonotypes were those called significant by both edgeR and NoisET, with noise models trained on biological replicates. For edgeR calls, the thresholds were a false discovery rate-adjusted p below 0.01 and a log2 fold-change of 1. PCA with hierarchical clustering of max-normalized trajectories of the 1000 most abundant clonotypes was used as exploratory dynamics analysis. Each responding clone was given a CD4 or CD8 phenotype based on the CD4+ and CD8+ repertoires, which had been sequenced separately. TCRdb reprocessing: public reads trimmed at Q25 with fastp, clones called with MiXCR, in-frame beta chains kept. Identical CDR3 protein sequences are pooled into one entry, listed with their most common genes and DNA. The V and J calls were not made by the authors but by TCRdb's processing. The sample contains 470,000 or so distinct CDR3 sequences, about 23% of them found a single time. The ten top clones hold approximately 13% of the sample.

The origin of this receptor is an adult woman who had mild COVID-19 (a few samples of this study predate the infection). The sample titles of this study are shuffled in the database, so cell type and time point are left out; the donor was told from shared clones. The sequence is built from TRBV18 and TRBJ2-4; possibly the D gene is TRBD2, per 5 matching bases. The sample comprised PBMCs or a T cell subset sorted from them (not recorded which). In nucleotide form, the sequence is TGTGCCAGCTCACCCCTCGGGGATTTGGCGAACATTCAGTACTTC. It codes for CASSPLGDLANIQYF.